Listed here is a single T cell receptor (beta chain). Antigen specificity is unknown. The sample originates from a study of OX40 agonist ivuxolimab in advanced cancers. Study background: Patients enrolled in dose escalation were diagnosed with hepatocellular carcinoma, melanoma, renal cell or head and neck cancer. Study observations and caveats: CD8+ T cells showed, on average, more clonal expansion than CD4+ cells.

Germline-derived CDR1 and CDR2 are SGHKS and YYEKEE (reference sequence). The CDR3 extends over 16 amino acids. Trimming shortened V by 1 base and J by 6 bases, and 19 bases separated the two germline ends. Blood specimens came from baseline, cycle 4 day 1, and cycle 7 day 1. Here immunoSEQ multiplex PCR was the method, and the copy in TCRdb shows in-frame clones only, minus some. The repertoire includes tens of thousands of clones, 93% of them detected once, and roughly 6.5% sits in the top ten. Sample: CD4+ or CD8+ T cells sorted from blood, taken in a trial of the OX40 agonist ivuxolimab. The rearrangement joins TRBV5-5 to TRBJ1-2; D is uncertain. The clonotype comes from an adult with an advanced solid tumor such as melanoma, head and neck, liver or kidney cancer. The CDR3 region has the DNA TGTGCCAGCAGCTTGTCCGGCGGATCCTCTGCCCATGGCTACACCTTC. Protein product: CASSLSGGSSAHGYTF.